This TCR beta chain was identified during a study of T cells in Graves' hyperthyroidism and ophthalmopathy. An absence of ophthalmopathy progression within 18 months meant stable Graves' hyperthyroidism. Amplification targeted TCR beta CDR3 regions from RNA transcripts. The HTBI primer set served for first-round RT-PCR of the TCR CDR3. TCRdb itself ran the multiplex PCR reads through MiXCR, one entry per CDR3 protein. The repertoire holds 200,000 to 250,000 distinct CDR3 sequences, with 17% as singletons. The CDR3 consists of 17 residues. V was pared by 5 bases and J by 4 bases, with 10 bases of the junction left unmatched. Germline loops: CDR1 SEHNR, CDR2 FQNEAQ (reference sequence). This clonotype occurred a few times. The antigen is undetermined. Findings of the study overall: Ophthalmopathy, as predicted by the model, came a median about six months after the prediction.

The sequence was obtained from a man aged 50 or older with Graves' hyperthyroidism. The specimen sequenced was blood. V usage is TRBV7-9 and J usage is TRBJ2-2, with 10 bases aligning to TRBD2. The CDR3 region has the DNA TGTGCCAGCAGCCCCTCCGGGGTAGCGGGAGGCACCGGGGAGCTGTTTTTT. Its translation is CASSPSGVAGGTGELFF.